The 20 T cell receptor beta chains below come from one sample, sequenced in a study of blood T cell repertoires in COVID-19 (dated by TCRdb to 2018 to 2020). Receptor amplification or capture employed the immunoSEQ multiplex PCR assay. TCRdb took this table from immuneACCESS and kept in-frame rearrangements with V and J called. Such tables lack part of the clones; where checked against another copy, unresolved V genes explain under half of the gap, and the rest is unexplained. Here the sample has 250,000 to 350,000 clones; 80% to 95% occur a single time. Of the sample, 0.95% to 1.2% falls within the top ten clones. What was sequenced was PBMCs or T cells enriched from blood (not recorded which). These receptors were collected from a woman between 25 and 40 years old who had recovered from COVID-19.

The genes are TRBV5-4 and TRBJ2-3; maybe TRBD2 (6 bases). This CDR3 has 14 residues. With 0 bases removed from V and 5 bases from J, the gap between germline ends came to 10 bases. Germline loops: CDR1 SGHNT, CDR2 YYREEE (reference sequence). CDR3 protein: CASSLGRREDTQYF. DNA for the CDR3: TGTGCCAGCAGCTTGGGCAGGAGGGAAGATACGCAGTATTTT.

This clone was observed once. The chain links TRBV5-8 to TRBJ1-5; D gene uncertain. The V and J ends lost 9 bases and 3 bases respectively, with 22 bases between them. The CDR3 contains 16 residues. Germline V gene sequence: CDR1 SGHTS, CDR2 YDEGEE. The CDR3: CATRPLGRRDNQPQHF. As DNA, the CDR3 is TGTGCCACCCGCCCCCTGGGAAGACGGGACAATCAGCCCCAGCATTTT.

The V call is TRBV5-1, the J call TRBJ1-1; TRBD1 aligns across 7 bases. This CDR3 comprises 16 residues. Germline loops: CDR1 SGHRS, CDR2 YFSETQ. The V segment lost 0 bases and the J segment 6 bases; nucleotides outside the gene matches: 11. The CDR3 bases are TGCGCCAGCAGCTTGGCCGTAGGGGCAGGGGGGTCTGAAGCTTTCTTT. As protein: CASSLAVGAGGSEAFF.

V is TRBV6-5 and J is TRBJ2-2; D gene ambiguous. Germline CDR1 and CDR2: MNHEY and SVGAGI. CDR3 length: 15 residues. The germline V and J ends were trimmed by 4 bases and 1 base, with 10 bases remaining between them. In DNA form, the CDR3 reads TGTGCCAGCAGTTCCTACCTCGGGAACACCGGGGAGCTGTTTTTT. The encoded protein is CASSSYLGNTGELFF.

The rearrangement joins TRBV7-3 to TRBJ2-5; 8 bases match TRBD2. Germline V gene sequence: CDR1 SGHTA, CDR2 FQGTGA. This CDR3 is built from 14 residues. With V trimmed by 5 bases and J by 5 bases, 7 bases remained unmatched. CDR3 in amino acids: CASSTSPGGETQYF. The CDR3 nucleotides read TGTGCCAGCAGCACCTCCCCGGGGGGGGAGACCCAGTACTTC. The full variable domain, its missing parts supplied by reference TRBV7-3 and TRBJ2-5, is GAGVSQTPSNKVTEKGKYVELRCDPISGHTALYWYRQSLGQGPEFLIYFQGTGAADDSGLPNDRFFAVRPEGSVSTLKIQRTERGDSAVYLCASSTSPGGETQYFGPGTRLLVL.

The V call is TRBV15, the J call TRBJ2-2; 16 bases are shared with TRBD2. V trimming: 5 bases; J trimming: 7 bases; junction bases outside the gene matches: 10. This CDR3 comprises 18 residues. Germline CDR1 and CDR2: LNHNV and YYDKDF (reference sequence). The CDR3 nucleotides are TGTGCCACCAGCCCCGGGACTAGCGGGAGGGGTAGGGTCGGGGAGCTGTTTTTT. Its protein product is CATSPGTSGRGRVGELFF.

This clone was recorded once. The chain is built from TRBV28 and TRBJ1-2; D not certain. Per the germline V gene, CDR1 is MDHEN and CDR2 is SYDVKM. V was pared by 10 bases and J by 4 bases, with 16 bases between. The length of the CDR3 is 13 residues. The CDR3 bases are TGTGCCATTCAAGAGCAGGTCTTCTATGGCTACACCTTC. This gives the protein CAIQEQVFYGYTF.

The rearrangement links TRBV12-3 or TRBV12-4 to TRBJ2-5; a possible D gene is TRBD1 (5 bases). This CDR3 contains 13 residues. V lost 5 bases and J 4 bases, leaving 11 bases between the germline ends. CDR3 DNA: TGTGCCAGCAGTCGGACATTTAGAGAGACCCAGTACTTC. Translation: CASSRTFRETQYF.

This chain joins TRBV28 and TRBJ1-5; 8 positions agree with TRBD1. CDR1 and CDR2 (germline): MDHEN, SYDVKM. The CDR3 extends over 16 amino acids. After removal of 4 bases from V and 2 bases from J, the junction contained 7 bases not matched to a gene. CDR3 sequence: CASSSPPTGGNQPQHF. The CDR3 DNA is TGTGCCAGCAGTTCGCCACCGACAGGGGGCAATCAGCCCCAGCATTTT.

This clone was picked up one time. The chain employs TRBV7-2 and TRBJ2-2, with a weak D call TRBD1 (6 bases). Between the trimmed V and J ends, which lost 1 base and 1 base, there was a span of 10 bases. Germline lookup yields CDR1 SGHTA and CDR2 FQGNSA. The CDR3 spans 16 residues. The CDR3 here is CASSLGLTGNTGELFF. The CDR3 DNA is TGTGCCAGCAGCTTAGGGTTGACAGGGAACACCGGGGAGCTGTTTTTT.

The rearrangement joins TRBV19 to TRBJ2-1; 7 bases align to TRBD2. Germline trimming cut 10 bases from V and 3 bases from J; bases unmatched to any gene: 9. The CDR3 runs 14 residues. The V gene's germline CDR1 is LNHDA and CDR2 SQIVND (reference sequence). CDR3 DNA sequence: TGTGCCACCCGGGACTACCCTAACTACAATGAGCAGTTCTTC. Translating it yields CATRDYPNYNEQFF.

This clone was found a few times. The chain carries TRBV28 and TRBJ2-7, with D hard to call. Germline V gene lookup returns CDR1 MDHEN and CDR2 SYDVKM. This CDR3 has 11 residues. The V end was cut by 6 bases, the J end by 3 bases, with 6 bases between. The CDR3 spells CASSRYYEQYF. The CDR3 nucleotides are TGTGCCAGCAGCCGGTACTACGAGCAGTACTTC.

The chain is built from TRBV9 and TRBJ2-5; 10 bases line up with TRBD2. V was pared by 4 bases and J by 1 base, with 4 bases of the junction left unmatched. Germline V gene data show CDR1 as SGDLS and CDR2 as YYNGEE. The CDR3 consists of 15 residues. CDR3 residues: CASSIGTSAQETQYF. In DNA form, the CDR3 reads TGTGCCAGCAGCATCGGGACTAGCGCCCAAGAGACCCAGTACTTC.

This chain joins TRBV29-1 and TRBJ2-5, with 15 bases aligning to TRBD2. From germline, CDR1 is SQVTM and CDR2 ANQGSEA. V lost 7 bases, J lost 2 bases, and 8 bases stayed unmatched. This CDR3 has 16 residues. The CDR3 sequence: CSARAGLAGGQETQYF. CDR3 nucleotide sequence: TGCAGCGCCAGAGCTGGACTAGCGGGAGGGCAAGAGACCCAGTACTTC.

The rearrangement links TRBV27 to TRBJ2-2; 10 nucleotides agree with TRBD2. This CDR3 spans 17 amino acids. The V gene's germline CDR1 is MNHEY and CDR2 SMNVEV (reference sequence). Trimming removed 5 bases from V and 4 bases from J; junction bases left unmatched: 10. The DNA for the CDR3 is TGTGCCAGCAGTCCGACCTACCAGCGGGAGGGCACCGGGGAGCTGTTTTTT. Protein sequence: CASSPTYQREGTGELFF.

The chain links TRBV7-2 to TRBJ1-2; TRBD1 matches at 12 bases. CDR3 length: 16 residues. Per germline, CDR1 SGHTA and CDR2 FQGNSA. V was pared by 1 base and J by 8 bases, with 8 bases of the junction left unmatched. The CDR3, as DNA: TGTGCCAGCAGCTTAGGGGGACAGGGGGCGACGGGCGGCTACACCTTC. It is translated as CASSLGGQGATGGYTF.

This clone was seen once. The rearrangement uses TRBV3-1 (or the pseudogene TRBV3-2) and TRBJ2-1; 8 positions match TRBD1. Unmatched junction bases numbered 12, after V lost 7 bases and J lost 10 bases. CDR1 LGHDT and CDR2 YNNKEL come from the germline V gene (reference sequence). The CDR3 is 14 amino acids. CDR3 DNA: TGTGCCAGCACCCGGGCAGGGGGCGTTGGGGAGCAGTTCTTC. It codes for CASTRAGGVGEQFF.

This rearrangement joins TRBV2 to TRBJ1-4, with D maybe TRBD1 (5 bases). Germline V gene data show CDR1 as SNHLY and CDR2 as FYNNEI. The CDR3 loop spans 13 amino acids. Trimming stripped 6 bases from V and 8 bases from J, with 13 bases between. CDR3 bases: TGTGCCAGCAGATCTCCCGGGGGGGAAAAACTGTTTTTT. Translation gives CASRSPGGEKLFF.

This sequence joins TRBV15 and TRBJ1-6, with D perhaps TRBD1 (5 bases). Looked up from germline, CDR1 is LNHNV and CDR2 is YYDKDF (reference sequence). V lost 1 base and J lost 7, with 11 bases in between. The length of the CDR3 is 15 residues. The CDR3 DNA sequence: TGTGCCACCAGCAGAGTTCAGGGTGGGAATTCACCCCTCCACTTT. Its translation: CATSRVQGGNSPLHF.

This chain's CDR3 is CASSQMPGQGQIGELFF. CDR3 DNA sequence: TGCGCCAGCAGCCAAATGCCCGGACAGGGGCAAATCGGGGAGCTGTTTTTT. The chain couples TRBV4-3 to TRBJ2-2; 9 nucleotides align to TRBD1. This CDR3 has 17 residues. Unmatched junction bases numbered 11, after V lost 2 bases and J lost 7 bases. Germline CDR1 reads LGHNA; CDR2 reads YSLEER.